Presented here are 9 T cell receptor beta chains from one specimen sequenced in a study of T cells in Graves' hyperthyroidism and ophthalmopathy (dated by TCRdb to the late 2010s). The library was made by multiplex PCR. The sample was run on an Illumina HiSeq 2000. Amplification of TCR beta CDR3 regions was carried out from RNA transcripts. For the first round of RT-PCR on the TCR CDR3, the HTBI primer set was used together with the Qiagen OneStep RT-PCR kit. TCRdb redid the processing of the public reads, applying fastp at Q25 and MiXCR, and retained in-frame beta chains. CDR3 protein duplicates are merged, each entry listing the most common genes and DNA. For this sample the table gives 550,000 to 850,000 distinct CDR3 sequences, of which about 17% were detected only once. The top ten hold 16% of the sample. Sequencing was carried out using blood. The receptor source for this set is a woman in her forties or fifties with Graves' hyperthyroidism that later progressed to Graves' ophthalmopathy.

The DNA of the CDR3 is TGTGCCAGCTCCTACCTCCCGGACGGTGAGCAGTTCTTC. As protein: CASSYLPDGEQFF. The chain couples TRBV6-2 or TRBV6-3 to TRBJ2-1; D gene ambiguous. The CDR3 length is 13 residues. Trimming took off 8 bases at V and 9 bases at J, with 17 bases between the two ends. Germline CDR1 reads MNHEY; CDR2 reads SVGEGT.

The CDR3 DNA is TGCAGCGTTGAAGGGGGGCAGGGGGCCTTCCTAGATACGCAGTATTTT. Residues: CSVEGGQGAFLDTQYF. The V call is TRBV29-1, the J call TRBJ2-3, with 8 positions matching TRBD1. The CDR3 runs to 16 residues. The V segment lost 1 base and the J segment 5 bases; nucleotides outside the gene matches: 11. Per germline, CDR1 SQVTM and CDR2 ANQGSEA.

The V call is TRBV15, the J call TRBJ2-2; TRBD2 matches 8 bases. Per germline, CDR1 LNHNV and CDR2 YYDKDF (reference sequence). The V and J ends lost 0 bases and 7 bases, in that order; junction bases with no gene match: 13. This CDR3 region has 18 residues. The CDR3 coding sequence is TGTGCCACCAGCAGAGATACCCGCGGGGGGATTGTTAACGGGGAGCTGTTTTTT. This encodes CATSRDTRGGIVNGELFF.

The chain employs TRBV18 and TRBJ1-2; D remains ambiguous. From germline, CDR1 is KGHSH and CDR2 LQKENI. CDR3 length: 15 amino acids. Trimming took off 3 bases at V and 4 bases at J, with 15 bases between the two ends. CDR3 nucleotide sequence: TGTGCCAGCTCACCTGACCTCTCGGATAGCTATGGCTACACCTTC. It is translated as CASSPDLSDSYGYTF.

This clonotype has a handful of counts. J is TRBJ1-4 and V is TRBV12-3 or TRBV12-4; no clear D. V was pared by 4 bases and J by 3 bases, with 12 bases between. The CDR3 sequence is 15 residues long. The DNA of the CDR3 is TGTGCCAGCAGTTCCCGGTACGTCTCTAATGAAAAACTGTTTTTT. Protein: CASSSRYVSNEKLFF.

This chain joins TRBV30 and TRBJ2-5, with 7 bases identical to TRBD2. V lost 2 bases and J lost 0; bases outside the gene matches: 9. From germline, CDR1 is GTSNPN and CDR2 SVGIG (reference sequence). CDR3 length: 16 amino acids. The CDR3 bases are TGTGCCTGGAGTACCCTAGCGGACTCGTACCAAGAGACCCAGTACTTC. It is translated as CAWSTLADSYQETQYF. The full variable domain, with the rest looked up from reference TRBV30 and TRBJ2-5, is SQTIHQWPATLVQPVGSPLSLECTVEGTSNPNLYWYRQAAGRGLQLLFYSVGIGQISSEVPQNLSASRPQDRQFILSSKKLLLSDSGFYLCAWSTLADSYQETQYFGPGTRLLVL.

This clonotype was seen more than once but under ten times. The V gene is TRBV19, the J gene TRBJ1-2; TRBD1 is a possible D gene (5 bases). V was shortened by 8 bases and J by 3 bases, with 13 bases between the two germline ends. The germline V gene has CDR1 LNHDA and CDR2 SQIVND (reference sequence). The CDR3 runs to 13 residues. CDR3 amino acids: CASARDGHYGYTF. Here the CDR3 DNA reads TGTGCCAGTGCCCGGGACGGTCACTATGGCTACACCTTC.

This clonotype was observed at least ten times. The rearrangement uses TRBV30 and TRBJ1-5; no clear D. CDR1 GTSNPN and CDR2 SVGIG come from the germline V gene (reference sequence). The CDR3 sequence is 13 residues long. Trimming left V 2 bases short and J 4 bases short, with 9 bases between. CDR3: CAWSIEGNQPQHF. The CDR3 DNA reads as TGTGCCTGGAGTATTGAGGGAAATCAGCCCCAGCATTTT.

This clonotype has at least ten counts. V usage is TRBV30 and J usage is TRBJ2-2; 8 nucleotides match TRBD2. The ends lost 3 bases at V and 4 bases at J; junction bases unmatched: 4. CDR1 is GTSNPN, CDR2 SVGIG, per germline (reference sequence). CDR3 length equals 14 residues. In DNA, the CDR3 is TGTGCCTGGAGCGGGGGGGCAGGCACCGGGGAGCTGTTTTTT. Translated, it gives CAWSGGAGTGELFF.